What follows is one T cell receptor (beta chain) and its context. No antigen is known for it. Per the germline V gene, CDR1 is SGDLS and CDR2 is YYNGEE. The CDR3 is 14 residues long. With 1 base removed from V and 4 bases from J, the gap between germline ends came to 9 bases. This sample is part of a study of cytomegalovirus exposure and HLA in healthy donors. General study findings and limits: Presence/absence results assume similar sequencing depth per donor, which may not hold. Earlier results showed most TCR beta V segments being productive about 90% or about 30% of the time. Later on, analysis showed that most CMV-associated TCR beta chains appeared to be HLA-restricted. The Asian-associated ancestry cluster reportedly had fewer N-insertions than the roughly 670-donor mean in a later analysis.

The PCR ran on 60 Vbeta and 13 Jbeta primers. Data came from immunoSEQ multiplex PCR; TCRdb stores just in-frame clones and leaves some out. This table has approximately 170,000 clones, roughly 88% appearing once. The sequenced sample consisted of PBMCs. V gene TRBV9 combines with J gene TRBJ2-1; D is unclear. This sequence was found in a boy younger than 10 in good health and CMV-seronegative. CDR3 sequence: CASSVTPGYNEQFF. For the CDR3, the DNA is TGTGCCAGCAGCGTAACACCTGGTTACAATGAGCAGTTCTTC.